The next 27 T cell receptor beta chains were all read from a single sample in a study of cytomegalovirus exposure and HLA in healthy donors. Vbeta (60) and Jbeta (13) primers were used in the PCR. Sequencing was performed with immunoSEQ multiplex PCR; in TCRdb, only in-frame clones are kept and a portion is missing. Seen here are about 190,000 clones, 75% to 90% observed once, and the top ten hold 6.3%. Material for sequencing was PBMCs. Receptors were obtained from a man aged 35 to 55 in good health and CMV-seropositive.

The chain employs TRBV30 and TRBJ2-3, with D perhaps TRBD2 (7 bases). In germline, CDR1 is GTSNPN, CDR2 SVGIG (reference sequence). The CDR3 totals 15 residues. V gave up 4 bases and J gave up 1 base, with 15 bases separating them. DNA for the CDR3: TGTGCCTGGACACCTTGGGGGGGCCGCACAGATACGCAGTATTTT. Translation: CAWTPWGGRTDTQYF.

The chain has TRBV21-1 and TRBJ1-5. TRBV21-1 is a pseudogene. The CDR3 runs 17 residues. DNA of the CDR3: TGTGCCAGCAGCAATTTTGAGGGCCACTATAGCAATCAGCCCCAGCATTTT. Translation: CASSNFEGHYSNQPQHF.

The J gene is TRBJ2-7, the V gene TRBV7-2; 9 bases fit TRBD1. CDR1 SGHTA and CDR2 FQGNSA come from the germline V gene. The CDR3 loop spans 17 amino acids. The junction had 9 bases not matched to a gene; V was cut back by 0 bases and J by 3 bases. The CDR3 nucleotides are TGTGCCAGCAGCTTAGCCCTCATTACAGGGGGCGTCTACGAGCAGTACTTC. It translates to CASSLALITGGVYEQYF.

This chain links TRBV28 with TRBJ2-7, with TRBD1 matching 7 bases. CDR1 MDHEN and CDR2 SYDVKM come from the germline V gene. The V segment lost 5 bases and the J segment 2 bases; nucleotides outside the gene matches: 3. This CDR3 is 13 amino acids long. CDR3 region: CASSPGQTYEQYF. The CDR3 DNA follows: TGTGCCAGCAGTCCGGGACAGACCTACGAGCAGTACTTC. The variable domain in full, completed from reference TRBV28 and TRBJ2-7, reads DVKVTQSSRYLVKRTGEKVFLECVQDMDHENMFWYRQDPGLGLRLIYFSYDVKMKEKGDIPEGYSVSREKKERFSLILESASTNQTSMYLCASSPGQTYEQYFGPGTRLTVT.

The rearrangement joins TRBV19 to TRBJ2-7; tentative D call: TRBD1 (5 bases). CDR1 and CDR2 (germline): LNHDA, SQIVND (reference sequence). V shed 8 bases and J shed 2 bases, with 13 bases lying between them. The CDR3 consists of 13 residues. The CDR3 is CASADSTTYEQYF. In DNA, the CDR3 is TGTGCCAGTGCCGACAGCACAACCTACGAGCAGTACTTC.

V usage is TRBV10-3 and J usage is TRBJ2-3; TRBD2 agrees at 12 bases. Looked up from germline, CDR1 is ENHRY and CDR2 is SYGVKD. The CDR3 covers 16 residues. Trimming cost V 6 bases and J 2 bases; bases outside gene matches: 6. Here the CDR3 DNA reads TGTGCCATCAGCGGACTAGCGGGGAGTCTCACAGATACGCAGTATTTT. Amino acids: CAISGLAGSLTDTQYF.

V usage is TRBV2 and J usage is TRBJ1-6, with D possibly being TRBD1 (6 bases). The V gene's germline CDR1 is SNHLY and CDR2 FYNNEI. V dropped 6 bases and J dropped 9 bases, with 15 bases sitting between them. CDR3 size: 14 residues. The CDR3 region is CASRDGGLSSPLHF. Written as DNA, the CDR3 is TGTGCCAGCAGGGACGGGGGGCTAAGTTCACCCCTCCACTTT.

This sequence joins TRBV27 and TRBJ1-6; D might be TRBD1 (5 bases). Per the germline V gene, CDR1 is MNHEY and CDR2 is SMNVEV (reference sequence). The ends were cut back, 1 base at V and 9 bases at J, with 13 bases in the middle. The CDR3 is 15 amino acids. The CDR3 bases are TGTGCCAGCAGTTTATTACAGGTCGGGGGTTCACCCCTCCACTTT. Its protein is CASSLLQVGGSPLHF.

The V call is TRBV7-2, the J call TRBJ1-2; 7 nucleotides line up with TRBD1. The V and J ends lost 5 bases and 8 bases, in that order; junction bases with no gene match: 17. This CDR3 has 16 amino acids. Germline values: CDR1 SGHTA, CDR2 FQGNSA. This chain's CDR3 is CASSVRKSGGGGGYTF. CDR3 sequence (DNA): TGTGCCAGCAGCGTTCGCAAATCAGGGGGTGGAGGGGGCTACACCTTC.

The rearrangement uses TRBV28 and TRBJ1-5, with D perhaps TRBD1 (5 bases). The CDR3 has 14 amino acids. V was clipped by 8 bases and J by 2 bases, with 13 bases between them. Germline V gene sequence: CDR1 MDHEN, CDR2 SYDVKM. The CDR3 is CASLLGAGNQPQHF. CDR3 coding DNA: TGTGCCAGCCTCCTTGGGGCGGGCAATCAGCCCCAGCATTTT.

As concerns this clone: Sequence at one end of the junction differs from germline and may be a read error. The chain joins TRBV7-9 to TRBJ1-2; 11 positions match TRBD1. Germline V CDR1 and CDR2: SEHNR, FQNEAQ (reference sequence). This CDR3 has 15 amino acids. CDR3 nucleotides: TGTTCCAGCAGCTCGTGGACAGGGGGCTCTGGTGGCTACACCTTC. Amino acids: CSSSSWTGGSGGYTF.

The chain recombines TRBV10-3 with TRBJ2-2, with a weak D call TRBD1 (6 bases). From germline, CDR1 is ENHRY and CDR2 SYGVKD. The CDR3 has 14 residues. Trimming removed 6 bases from V and 7 bases from J, with 15 bases in between. Here the CDR3 DNA reads TGTGCCATCAGGGAGACAGGCCCCAACGGGGAGCTGTTTTTT. The encoded protein is CAIRETGPNGELFF.

The chain carries TRBV6-4 and TRBJ1-2; D is possibly TRBD1 (6 bases). From germline, CDR1 is MRHNA and CDR2 SNTAGT. Trimming pared 4 bases from V and 7 bases from J, leaving 13 bases between. The CDR3 sequence is 13 residues long. For the CDR3, the DNA is TGTGCCAGCAGTGGGTCGGACAGTTCTGGCTACACCTTC. Translated, it gives CASSGSDSSGYTF.

J is TRBJ1-1 and V is TRBV11-1; possible D gene TRBD1, 5 bases. This CDR3 spans 14 amino acids. Trimming removed 4 bases from V and 4 bases from J, with 13 bases in between. CDR1 is SGHAT, CDR2 FQDESV, per germline (reference sequence). The CDR3 loop is CASSSQGGGTEAFF. CDR3 coding DNA: TGTGCCAGCAGCTCTCAGGGCGGCGGCACTGAAGCTTTCTTT.

For this clone: Its ends do not fully match the called genes, so a read error is possible. The CDR3 nucleotides are TGCGCCAGCAGCCCGACAGCTCCATTAGAGGCCCAGTACTTC. Translated, it gives CASSPTAPLEAQYF. V and J are TRBV23-1 and TRBJ2-5; D may be TRBD1 (5 bases). Being an ORF, TRBV23-1 has a function that is uncertain. This CDR3 spans 14 amino acids.

V is TRBV5-4 and J is TRBJ2-7, with TRBD1 identical over 9 bases. The CDR3 runs 16 residues. The V gene end was trimmed by 4 bases and the J gene end by 2 bases; junction bases not matched to a gene: 10. Germline-derived CDR1 and CDR2 are SGHNT and YYREEE (reference sequence). CDR3 protein: CASSGASGTGTYEQYF. CDR3 bases: TGTGCCAGCAGCGGCGCTTCCGGGACAGGGACCTACGAGCAGTACTTC.

The rearrangement joins TRBV30 to TRBJ2-7; a weak D match, TRBD2 (6 bases). The CDR3 spans 13 residues. Germline lookup yields CDR1 GTSNPN and CDR2 SVGIG (reference sequence). V was shortened by 1 base and J by 3 bases, with 10 bases between the two germline ends. The CDR3 reads CAWSARLGYEQYF. For the CDR3, the DNA is TGTGCCTGGAGTGCCCGACTAGGCTACGAGCAGTACTTC.

The J gene is TRBJ2-2, the V gene TRBV5-4, with 10 bases identical to TRBD1. The CDR3 is 16 residues long. With 0 bases clipped from V and 1 base from J, the junction kept 0 bases outside the gene matches. CDR1 and CDR2 from the germline V gene are SGHNT and YYREEE (reference sequence). CDR3 in amino acids: CASSLGTGGNTGELFF. DNA of the CDR3: TGTGCCAGCAGCTTGGGGACAGGGGGGAACACCGGGGAGCTGTTTTTT.

The chain joins TRBV7-2 to TRBJ2-1, with TRBD2 as a possible D gene (5 bases). Germline lookup yields CDR1 SGHTA and CDR2 FQGNSA. The CDR3 has 16 amino acids. V was pared by 1 base and J by 6 bases, with 16 bases between. The CDR3 DNA follows: TGTGCCAGCAGCTTAGGTCCCCCGGGGTACCTCAATGAGCAGTTCTTC. It encodes CASSLGPPGYLNEQFF.

The chain has TRBV6-4 and TRBJ2-3; the match to TRBD2 covers 10 bases. With 4 bases clipped from V and 0 bases from J, the junction kept 4 bases outside the gene matches. There are 16 residues in the CDR3. Looked up from germline, CDR1 is MRHNA and CDR2 is SNTAGT. DNA of the CDR3: TGTGCCAGCAGTGTATTAGCGGGGGGAAGCACAGATACGCAGTATTTT. Residues: CASSVLAGGSTDTQYF.

The rearrangement links TRBV11-1 to TRBJ2-7, with TRBD1 matching over 8 bases. V was pared by 1 base and J by 9 bases, with 8 bases of the junction left unmatched. There are 14 residues in the CDR3. Germline V gene sequence: CDR1 SGHAT, CDR2 FQDESV (reference sequence). The CDR3 protein is CASSLGTGTFGQYF. CDR3 nucleotides: TGTGCCAGCAGCTTAGGGACAGGGACCTTCGGGCAGTACTTC. Full variable domain (rest looked up from reference TRBV11-1 and TRBJ2-7): EAEVAQSPRYKITEKSQAVAFWCDPISGHATLYWYRQILGQGPELLVQFQDESVVDDSQLPKDRFSAERLKGVDSTLKIQPAELGDSAMYLCASSLGTGTFGQYFGPGTRLTVT.

This clone was recorded once. One end of the junction does not line up with germline, which may come from a read error. This sequence joins TRBV7-2 and TRBJ2-1; 9 bases align to TRBD2. This CDR3 comprises 15 residues. Germline V gives CDR1 SGHTA, CDR2 FQGNSA. In DNA, the CDR3 is TGTGCCAGCAGCATAGCGGGGGCTTCCTACAATGAGCAGTTCTTC. This gives the protein CASSIAGASYNEQFF.

The gene calls are TRBV7-2 and TRBJ2-2; 8 bases agree with TRBD1. V trimming: 4 bases; J trimming: 4 bases; junction bases outside the gene matches: 11. The CDR3 length is 17 residues. CDR1 SGHTA and CDR2 FQGNSA come from the germline V gene. The CDR3: CASSWALWDRLTGELFF. CDR3 nucleotide sequence: TGTGCCAGCAGCTGGGCGCTTTGGGACAGGCTCACCGGGGAGCTGTTTTTT.

The chain uses TRBV6-4 and TRBJ2-2, with 7 bases that match TRBD2. V was clipped by 4 bases and J by 0 bases; unmatched bases: 5. The CDR3 loop spans 16 amino acids. Germline CDR1 and CDR2: MRHNA and SNTAGT. Here the CDR3 reads CASSATSGANTGELFF. For the CDR3, the DNA is TGTGCCAGCAGTGCCACCAGCGGGGCGAACACCGGGGAGCTGTTTTTT.

V gene TRBV19 combines with J gene TRBJ2-7; 7 nucleotides match TRBD1. The V gene's germline CDR1 is LNHDA and CDR2 SQIVND (reference sequence). Trimming cost V 1 base and J 6 bases; bases outside gene matches: 9. CDR3 length equals 15 residues. The DNA for the CDR3 is TGTGCCAGTAGTATAGGAAGGGGGCTAGGGTTCGAGCAGTACTTC. It is translated as CASSIGRGLGFEQYF. Full variable domain (outside the CDR3, taken from reference TRBV19 and TRBJ2-7): DGGITQSPKYLFRKEGQNVTLSCEQNLNHDAMYWYRQDPGQGLRLIYYSQIVNDFQKGDIAEGYSVSREKKESFPLTVTSAQKNPTAFYLCASSIGRGLGFEQYFGPGTRLTVT.

On this clone: Germline is not matched at one junction end, which may reflect a read error. The gene calls are TRBV6-5 and TRBJ2-7; possibly TRBD2 for D (6 bases). This CDR3 is 14 amino acids long. From germline, CDR1 is MNHEY and CDR2 SVGAGI. The CDR3: CASRGTGTSFEQYF. The CDR3 DNA reads as TGTGCCAGCAGGGGAACCGGGACTTCCTTCGAGCAGTACTTC.

This clone was counted a single time. This sequence joins TRBV2 and TRBJ2-3, with a possible D match to TRBD1 (5 bases). The CDR3 has 14 amino acids. Germline V gene sequence: CDR1 SNHLY, CDR2 FYNNEI. The V end lost 6 bases, the J end lost 3 bases, and 13 bases lay between the germline ends. CDR3 sequence: CASRIGARTDTQYF. In DNA form, the CDR3 reads TGTGCCAGCAGAATAGGGGCGAGGACAGATACGCAGTATTTT. The entire variable domain, with the rest obtained from reference TRBV2 and TRBJ2-3, is as follows: EPEVTQTPSHQVTQMGQEVILRCVPISNHLYFYWYRQILGQKVEFLVSFYNNEISEKSEIFDDQFSVERPDGSNFTLKIRSTKLEDSAMYFCASRIGARTDTQYFGPGTRLTVL.